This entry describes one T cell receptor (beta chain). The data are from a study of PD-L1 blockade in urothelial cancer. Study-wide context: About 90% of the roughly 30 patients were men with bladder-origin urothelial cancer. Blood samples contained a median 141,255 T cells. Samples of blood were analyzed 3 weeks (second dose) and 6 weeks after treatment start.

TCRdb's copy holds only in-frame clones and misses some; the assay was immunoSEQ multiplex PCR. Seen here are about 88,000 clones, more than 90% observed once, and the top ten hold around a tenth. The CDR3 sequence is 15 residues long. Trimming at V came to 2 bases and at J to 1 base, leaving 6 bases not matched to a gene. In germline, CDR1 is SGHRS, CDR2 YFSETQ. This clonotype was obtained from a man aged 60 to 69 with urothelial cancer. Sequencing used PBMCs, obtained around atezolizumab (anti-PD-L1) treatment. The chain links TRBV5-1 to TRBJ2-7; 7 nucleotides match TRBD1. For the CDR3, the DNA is TGCGCCAGCAGCTTAGGACAGGATGTATCCTACGAGCAGTACTTC. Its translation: CASSLGQDVSYEQYF.